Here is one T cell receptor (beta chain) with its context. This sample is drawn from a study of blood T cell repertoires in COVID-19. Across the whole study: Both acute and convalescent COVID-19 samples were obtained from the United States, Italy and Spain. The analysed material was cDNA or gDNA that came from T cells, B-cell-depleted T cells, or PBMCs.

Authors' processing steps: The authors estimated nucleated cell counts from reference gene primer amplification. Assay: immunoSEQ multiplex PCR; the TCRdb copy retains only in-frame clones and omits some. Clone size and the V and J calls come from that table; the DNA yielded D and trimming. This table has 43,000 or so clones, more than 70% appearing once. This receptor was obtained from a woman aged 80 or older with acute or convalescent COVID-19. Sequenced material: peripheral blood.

The CDR3 sequence: CASSPDRVANQPQHF. CDR3 nucleotides: TGTGCCAGCAGCCCGGACAGGGTTGCCAATCAGCCCCAGCATTTT. The V and J genes are TRBV6-6 and TRBJ1-5; 8 nucleotides match TRBD1. J gave up 3 bases and V 6 bases, and 7 bases lay outside the gene matches. Germline V gives CDR1 MNHNY, CDR2 SVGAGI (reference sequence). The CDR3 consists of 15 residues.